These 20 T cell receptor beta chains came from one sample sequenced in a study of blood T cell repertoires in COVID-19. Using immunoSEQ multiplex PCR, the repertoire was profiled, and TCRdb retains in-frame clones only, with some absent. This sample has some 80,000 clones, with about nine tenths found just once. The specimen sequenced was peripheral blood. Every receptor here comes from a man between 50 and 59 years old with COVID-19, enrolled during active disease.

This chain joins TRBV20-1 and TRBJ2-4; weak D call: TRBD1 (6 bases). This CDR3 contains 13 residues. V was cut by 3 bases and J by 6 bases, with 12 bases left in between. CDR1 DFQATT and CDR2 SNEGSKA come from the germline V gene (reference sequence). This chain's CDR3 is CSASREGGNIQYF. CDR3 nucleotides: TGCAGTGCTAGTAGGGAAGGGGGAAACATTCAGTACTTC.

J is TRBJ1-4 and V is TRBV7-9, with D tentatively TRBD1 (5 bases). The V and J ends lost 0 bases and 5 bases respectively, with 10 bases between them. Germline V gene sequence: CDR1 SEHNR, CDR2 FQNEAQ (reference sequence). The CDR3 is made up of 15 amino acids. The CDR3 coding sequence is TGTGCCAGCAGCTTAGCGGTGGGACTAAATGAAAAACTGTTTTTT. Its protein product is CASSLAVGLNEKLFF. The variable domain in full, with the rest retrieved from reference TRBV7-9 and TRBJ1-4, is DTGVSQNPRHKITKRGQNVTFRCDPISEHNRLYWYRQTLGQGPEFLTYFQNEAQLEKSRLLSDRFSAERPKGSFSTLEIQRTEQGDSAMYLCASSLAVGLNEKLFFGSGTQLSVL.

The chain employs TRBV19 and TRBJ2-3; 7 bases match TRBD2. Germline-derived CDR1 and CDR2 are LNHDA and SQIVND (reference sequence). This CDR3 has 15 residues. V shed 4 bases and J 1 base; nucleotides not matched to a gene: 5. For the CDR3, the DNA is TGTGCCAGTAGTACCCCGGGGAGGGGCACAGATACGCAGTATTTT. It translates to CASSTPGRGTDTQYF.

The chain joins TRBV7-9 to TRBJ1-4, with unresolved D. Germline CDR1 reads SEHNR; CDR2 reads FQNEAQ (reference sequence). Trimming removed 5 bases from V and 7 bases from J, with 11 bases in between. The CDR3 has 13 amino acids. Written as DNA, the CDR3 is TGTGCCAGCAGCACCGGGTCGGGTGAAAAACTGTTTTTT. Amino acid sequence: CASSTGSGEKLFF.

Details on this clone: A junction boundary mismatches the germline segment, possibly from a read error. The chain uses TRBV7-7 and TRBJ2-2; TRBD2 agrees at 8 bases. Germline V gives CDR1 SSHAT, CDR2 FNYEAQ (reference sequence). The CDR3 is made up of 15 amino acids. The CDR3 sequence is CASSLSGSTTGELFF. The CDR3, as DNA: TGTGCTAGCAGCTTAAGCGGGAGTACAACCGGGGAGCTGTTTTTT.

The gene calls are TRBV19 and TRBJ2-1; D is unresolved. This CDR3 contains 12 residues. V was cut by 8 bases and J by 9 bases, with 14 bases left in between. The V gene's germline CDR1 is LNHDA and CDR2 SQIVND (reference sequence). The CDR3 here is CASAPSWSEQFF. The CDR3 DNA is TGTGCCAGTGCCCCTAGTTGGAGTGAGCAGTTCTTC.

CDR3 residues: CASSPPNLARLYHYNEQFF. DNA of the CDR3: TGTGCCAGCAGCCCTCCTAACCTAGCGCGGCTCTATCACTACAATGAGCAGTTCTTC. The rearrangement joins TRBV21-1 to TRBJ2-1; TRBD2 is taken as the D call from the table, unchecked against the DNA. TRBV21-1 represents a pseudogene. This CDR3 has 19 residues.

The chain links TRBV15 to TRBJ2-7; 8 bases fit TRBD1. Trimming took 1 base from V and 5 from J; bases not matched to a gene: 10. Germline V gene lookup returns CDR1 LNHNV and CDR2 YYDKDF (reference sequence). CDR3 size: 16 residues. Here the CDR3 reads CATSRGGRGHEDEQYF. For the CDR3, the DNA is TGTGCCACCAGCAGAGGGGGCAGGGGGCATGAGGACGAGCAGTACTTC.

This clone was observed a handful of times. The V gene is TRBV12-3 or TRBV12-4, the J gene TRBJ1-6; D may be TRBD1 (6 bases). V was trimmed by 7 bases and J by 6 bases, leaving 10 bases between them. The CDR3 is 13 amino acids. CDR3 amino acids: CASKGGVNSPLHF. The CDR3, as DNA: TGTGCCAGCAAAGGGGGAGTTAATTCACCCCTCCACTTT.

The rearrangement uses TRBV28 and TRBJ1-2; 10 nucleotides line up with TRBD1. Germline values: CDR1 MDHEN, CDR2 SYDVKM. The length of the CDR3 is 13 residues. V was pared by 5 bases and J by 5 bases, with 2 bases of the junction left unmatched. This CDR3 reads CASSQGQGYGYTF. CDR3 DNA: TGTGCCAGCAGTCAGGGACAGGGGTATGGCTACACCTTC.

This chain connects TRBV12-3 or TRBV12-4 to TRBJ1-4; no definite D call. Between the trimmed V and J ends, which lost 6 bases and 10 bases, there was a span of 15 bases. The CDR3 sequence is 13 residues long. CDR3 sequence: CASRLNSHGKLFF. CDR3 in DNA: TGTGCCAGCAGGTTGAACAGCCATGGAAAACTGTTTTTT.

The chain joins TRBV3-1 (or the pseudogene TRBV3-2) to TRBJ1-1, with a weak D call TRBD1 (5 bases). CDR1 and CDR2 from the germline V gene are LGHDT and YNNKEL (reference sequence). V was pared by 3 bases and J by 0 bases, with 8 bases between. CDR3 size: 14 residues. The CDR3 nucleotides read TGTGCCAGCAGCCAGGGGGGGGTGAACACTGAAGCTTTCTTT. It codes for CASSQGGVNTEAFF.

V and J are TRBV7-2 and TRBJ2-1; D perhaps matches TRBD1 (6 bases). V lost 3 bases and J 2 bases, leaving 8 bases between the germline ends. From germline, CDR1 is SGHTA and CDR2 FQGNSA. The length of the CDR3 is 14 residues. CDR3 sequence (DNA): TGTGCCAGCAGCTTCCGGGACACCTACAATGAGCAGTTCTTC. This codes for CASSFRDTYNEQFF. Full variable domain (rest looked up from reference TRBV7-2 and TRBJ2-1): GAGVSQSPSNKVTEKGKDVELRCDPISGHTALYWYRQSLGQGLEFLIYFQGNSAPDKSGLPSDRFSAERTGGSVSTLTIQRTQQEDSAVYLCASSFRDTYNEQFFGPGTRLTVL.

The chain is built from TRBV25-1 and TRBJ2-1; 10 bases are a match to TRBD2. After removal of 9 bases from V and 5 bases from J, the junction contained 10 bases not matched to a gene. The CDR3 totals 15 residues. Germline V CDR1 and CDR2: MGHDK, SYGVNS. CDR3 region: CASSGLAGVDNEQFF. The CDR3 DNA reads as TGTGCCAGTAGCGGGCTAGCGGGAGTTGACAATGAGCAGTTCTTC.

The chain joins TRBV3-1 (or the pseudogene TRBV3-2) to TRBJ2-2; no definite D call. The CDR3 contains 13 residues. The germline gives CDR1 LGHDT, CDR2 YNNKEL (reference sequence). The V gene lost 5 bases and the J gene lost 4 bases, with 8 bases spanning the gap. In DNA form, the CDR3 reads TGTGCCAGCAGCTCGCGCCCCACCGGGGAGCTGTTTTTT. Translation gives CASSSRPTGELFF.

CDR3 sequence reads: CASSQSVAGSYEQYF. CDR3 nucleotide sequence: TGTGCCAGCAGCCAATCCGTGGCAGGCTCCTACGAGCAGTACTTC. V is TRBV16 and J is TRBJ2-7, with D unresolved. The CDR3 spans 15 residues. Germline CDR1 reads KGHSY; CDR2 reads FQNENV. With 0 bases removed from V and 0 bases from J, the gap between germline ends came to 9 bases.

The V call is TRBV6-5, the J call TRBJ1-4; 7 bases line up with TRBD1. J was trimmed by 5 bases and V by 8 bases; bases with no gene match: 2. Germline V gene lookup returns CDR1 MNHEY and CDR2 SVGAGI. The CDR3 loop spans 12 amino acids. CDR3: CASRGQNEKLFF. For the CDR3, the DNA is TGTGCCAGCCGGGGACAGAATGAAAAACTGTTTTTT.

The V and J genes are TRBV10-3 and TRBJ2-5; 9 bases line up with TRBD2. CDR1 and CDR2 (germline): ENHRY, SYGVKD. The CDR3 is 14 residues long. Trimming removed 8 bases from V and 4 bases from J; junction bases left unmatched: 8. The DNA for the CDR3 is TGTGCCATCGCGGCGGGAGGGCCGCGAGAGACCCAGTACTTC. Amino acid sequence: CAIAAGGPRETQYF.

CDR3 nucleotides: TGTGCCAGCAGCCAACCAGGGGGCGCTTACGAGCAGTACTTC. Translating gives CASSQPGGAYEQYF. The rearrangement links TRBV3-1 (or the pseudogene TRBV3-2) to TRBJ2-7; 8 bases align to TRBD1. The CDR3 contains 14 residues. The germline gives CDR1 LGHDT, CDR2 YNNKEL (reference sequence). V gave up 2 bases and J gave up 4 bases; unmatched junction bases: 4.

J is TRBJ2-4 and V is TRBV10-1; TRBD2 matches 8 bases. This CDR3 spans 19 amino acids. Germline CDR1 reads WNHNN; CDR2 reads SYGVQD (reference sequence). V gave up 9 bases and J gave up 3 bases; unmatched junction bases: 22. In nucleotides, the CDR3 is TGCGCCAGTCAACCGGGGTCGAGCGGGAGATCCCCAGTCAAAAACATTCAGTACTTC. This codes for CASQPGSSGRSPVKNIQYF.